Shown below are 22 T cell receptor beta chains from a single sample sequenced in a study of shared clonotypes between healthy human individuals. Produced via immunoSEQ multiplex PCR; TCRdb's table is partial and in-frame only. This repertoire shows under 1,900,000 clones, around 98.5% found once; its top ten account for about 0.35%. Sequencing was done on a sample of naive CD4+ T cells sorted from blood. Subset given: CD45RA+ positively selected. The origin of the receptors is a man aged 25 to 40 in good health.

This rearrangement joins TRBV28 to TRBJ2-7, with 7 bases aligning to TRBD1. CDR1 is MDHEN and CDR2 is SYDVKM in the germline V gene. CDR3 length equals 12 residues. V shed 7 bases, J shed 2 bases, and the junction held 2 bases outside the gene matches. CDR3 in amino acids: CASMTGPYEQYF. The CDR3 DNA is TGTGCCAGCATGACAGGGCCCTACGAGCAGTACTTC.

The chain has TRBV5-5 and TRBJ1-4; D is ambiguous. The V gene's germline CDR1 is SGHKS and CDR2 YYEKEE (reference sequence). Trimming stripped 6 bases from V and 8 bases from J, with 23 bases between. The CDR3 has 16 amino acids. CDR3 amino acids: CASTPLGSPVDEKLFF. For the CDR3, the DNA is TGTGCCAGCACCCCCCTAGGGAGCCCGGTGGACGAAAAACTGTTTTTT.

The chain links TRBV5-1 to TRBJ1-2; 8 positions match TRBD1. Germline values: CDR1 SGHRS, CDR2 YFSETQ. The CDR3 has 17 residues. The junction had 12 bases not matched to a gene; V was cut back by 4 bases and J by 1 base. The CDR3 bases are TGCGCCAGCAGCACCGGACCTTCGACAGGGGTTAACTATGGCTACACCTTC. This translates into CASSTGPSTGVNYGYTF.

V gene TRBV27 combines with J gene TRBJ2-7; 11 nucleotides align to TRBD2. Germline V lookup: CDR1 MNHEY, CDR2 SMNVEV (reference sequence). The CDR3 totals 15 residues. Trimming cost V 8 bases and J 1 base; bases outside gene matches: 7. The CDR3 loop reads CASRKGTSGSYEQYF. CDR3 nucleotides: TGTGCCAGCCGAAAAGGGACTAGCGGTTCCTACGAGCAGTACTTC.

The rearrangement joins TRBV6-1 to TRBJ1-1; TRBD1 agrees at 9 bases. CDR1 and CDR2 from the germline V gene are MNHNS and SASEGT. V dropped 6 bases and J dropped 2; count of bases not matched to a gene: 7. The CDR3 runs 15 residues. The CDR3 nucleotides read TGTGCCAGCAGAGCACAGGACAGGGGAAACACTGAAGCTTTCTTT. Its protein product is CASRAQDRGNTEAFF.

The CDR3, as DNA: TGTGCCAGCAGCGACAGGGGTTACCAAGAGACCCAGTACTTC. Amino acids: CASSDRGYQETQYF. The chain has TRBV7-9 and TRBJ2-5; 8 positions agree with TRBD1. CDR3 length equals 14 residues. CDR1 is SEHNR, CDR2 FQNEAQ, per germline (reference sequence). The junction had 2 bases not matched to a gene; V was cut back by 5 bases and J by 0 bases.

The chain has TRBV5-1 and TRBJ2-3; maybe TRBD2 (5 bases). The V gene's germline CDR1 is SGHRS and CDR2 YFSETQ. V was pared by 4 bases and J by 5 bases, with 17 bases between. The CDR3 extends over 15 amino acids. This CDR3 reads CASSAKQFRGDTQYF. DNA for the CDR3: TGCGCCAGCAGCGCAAAACAGTTTCGGGGAGATACGCAGTATTTT.

J is TRBJ2-3 and V is TRBV5-5, with D hard to call. V shed 0 bases and J shed 2 bases, with 10 bases lying between them. The CDR3 runs 15 residues. The germline V gene encodes CDR1 SGHKS and CDR2 YYEKEE (reference sequence). The CDR3 nucleotides read TGTGCCAGCAGCTTGGAAACTGCTACCACAGATACGCAGTATTTT. As protein: CASSLETATTDTQYF.

The chain joins TRBV15 to TRBJ2-5; D is tentatively TRBD1 or TRBD2 (7 bases each). V was cut by 6 bases and J by 4 bases, with 15 bases left in between. The V gene's germline CDR1 is LNHNV and CDR2 YYDKDF (reference sequence). This CDR3 has 14 amino acids. Here the CDR3 DNA reads TGTGCCACCAGGAGGGAGGGGGCGGGAGAGACCCAGTACTTC. The encoded protein is CATRREGAGETQYF.

This clone was counted a single time. The chain is built from TRBV15 and TRBJ1-2, with unresolved D. CDR1 is LNHNV and CDR2 is YYDKDF in the germline V gene (reference sequence). With 1 base removed from V and 3 bases from J, the gap between germline ends came to 6 bases. The CDR3 sequence is 13 residues long. The CDR3, as DNA: TGTGCCACCAGCAGAGCCCCCGACTATGGCTACACCTTC. Translated: CATSRAPDYGYTF.

This clone was observed once. The chain links TRBV5-1 to TRBJ2-1; no definite D call. The germline V gene encodes CDR1 SGHRS and CDR2 YFSETQ. The CDR3 spans 12 residues. V was clipped by 6 bases and J by 9 bases, with 13 bases between them. CDR3 sequence (DNA): TGCGCCAGCAAAGGTATAACTGCTGAGCAGTTCTTC. Its protein is CASKGITAEQFF.

This clone has a single count. The chain links TRBV29-1 to TRBJ2-1; weak D call: TRBD2 (5 bases). This CDR3 has 15 amino acids. V was clipped by 4 bases and J by 6 bases, with 19 bases between them. Germline V CDR1 and CDR2: SQVTM, ANQGSEA. This CDR3 is CSVGGTLPGVNEQFF. Written as DNA, the CDR3 is TGCAGCGTTGGAGGTACGCTTCCCGGGGTCAATGAGCAGTTCTTC.

The chain is built from TRBV7-7 and TRBJ2-3; the D gene is possibly TRBD1 (6 bases). V was pared by 1 base and J by 6 bases, with 14 bases between. Per germline, CDR1 SSHAT and CDR2 FNYEAQ (reference sequence). The CDR3 spans 15 residues. CDR3 nucleotides: TGTGCCAGCAGCTTAGGTACAGGGACGAGGGATACGCAGTATTTT. As protein: CASSLGTGTRDTQYF.

This chain uses TRBV9 with TRBJ2-3; 10 positions agree with TRBD1. This CDR3 has 15 amino acids. The trim removed 3 bases at V and 3 bases at J, leaving 4 bases unmatched. Per the germline V gene, CDR1 is SGDLS and CDR2 is YYNGEE. The CDR3 sequence: CASSEDRGRTDTQYF. The DNA of the CDR3 is TGTGCCAGCAGCGAGGACAGGGGGAGGACAGATACGCAGTATTTT.

This chain connects TRBV5-1 to TRBJ2-4; 9 bases agree with TRBD1. Losses at the gene ends were 0 bases for V and 7 bases for J; bases not matched to a gene: 8. The CDR3 is made up of 16 amino acids. CDR1 and CDR2 from the germline V gene are SGHRS and YFSETQ. CDR3 bases: TGCGCCAGCAGCTTGGACCCGGGACAGGGTGGGAACATTCAGTACTTC. Its translation is CASSLDPGQGGNIQYF.

The gene calls are TRBV10-3 and TRBJ2-7; 8 positions match TRBD1. The CDR3 has 14 amino acids. Germline loops: CDR1 ENHRY, CDR2 SYGVKD. Unmatched junction bases numbered 11, after V lost 10 bases and J lost 3 bases. The CDR3 protein is CATFLGTGNYEQYF. The CDR3 nucleotides are TGTGCCACCTTCCTCGGGACAGGAAACTACGAGCAGTACTTC.

The J gene is TRBJ2-1, the V gene TRBV11-2, with 16 bases lining up with TRBD2. J gave up 8 bases and V 3 bases, and 7 bases lay outside the gene matches. This CDR3 is built from 17 residues. In germline, CDR1 is SGHAT, CDR2 FQNNGV. The DNA for the CDR3 is TGTGCCAGCAGCTTGGGGACTAGCGGGAGGGCGGGCTATGAGCAGTTCTTC. This codes for CASSLGTSGRAGYEQFF.

The chain is built from TRBV7-6 and TRBJ2-3, with D maybe TRBD2 (6 bases). V was cut by 1 base and J by 4 bases, with 15 bases left in between. The CDR3 is made up of 16 amino acids. The germline gives CDR1 SGHVS, CDR2 FNYEAQ. The CDR3 loop reads CASSLGAGSLADTQYF. Written as DNA, the CDR3 is TGTGCCAGCAGCTTAGGGGCCGGGAGTTTGGCAGATACGCAGTATTTT.

J is TRBJ2-3 and V is TRBV5-1, with D unresolved. Trimming removed 2 bases from V and 0 bases from J, with 10 bases in between. The CDR3 sequence is 15 residues long. Germline V gene sequence: CDR1 SGHRS, CDR2 YFSETQ. The DNA for the CDR3 is TGCGCCAGCAGCTTAAAGCAGCCTAGCACAGATACGCAGTATTTT. Translated, it gives CASSLKQPSTDTQYF.

A word on this clone: The junction and the germline gene differ at one end; a read error may be behind it. The chain uses TRBV29-1 and TRBJ1-2; 7 nucleotides match TRBD1. Germline V lookup: CDR1 SQVTM, CDR2 ANQGSEA. This CDR3 region has 13 residues. In DNA form, the CDR3 reads TGCAGCGTCGAAGAGCCAGGGGGGAGGAGCTACACCTTC. Its protein is CSVEEPGGRSYTF.

The V and J genes are TRBV7-3 and TRBJ1-1; 12 nucleotides agree with TRBD1. This CDR3 is 16 amino acids long. Germline trimming cut 5 bases from V and 9 bases from J; bases unmatched to any gene: 13. Germline V gene sequence: CDR1 SGHTA, CDR2 FQGTGA. The CDR3, as DNA: TGTGCCAGCAGCCCCCAGGGACAGGGGGCGAGGTTACAAGCTTTCTTT. This gives the protein CASSPQGQGARLQAFF.

This chain joins TRBV7-2 and TRBJ2-6, with 11 bases matching TRBD1. From germline, CDR1 is SGHTA and CDR2 FQGNSA. V lost 3 bases to trimming and J lost 4 bases; unmatched junction nucleotides: 5. The CDR3 is 17 amino acids. The DNA for the CDR3 is TGTGCCAGCAGCTTTTCGGACAGGGGGCACGGGGCCAACGTCCTGACTTTC. Amino acids: CASSFSDRGHGANVLTF. The variable domain in full, completed from reference TRBV7-2 and TRBJ2-6, reads GAGVSQSPSNKVTEKGKDVELRCDPISGHTALYWYRQSLGQGLEFLIYFQGNSAPDKSGLPSDRFSAERTGGSVSTLTIQRTQQEDSAVYLCASSFSDRGHGANVLTFGAGSRLTVL.